The 25 T cell receptor beta chains given below trace back to one sample, sequenced in a study of cytomegalovirus exposure and HLA in healthy donors. PCR primers comprised 60 Vbeta and 13 Jbeta primers. Produced via immunoSEQ multiplex PCR; TCRdb's table is partial and in-frame only. The table has under 85,000 clones, 78% seen once; the top ten hold around 1.5%. Sequenced sample: PBMCs. Receptors originate from a man aged 35-49 years in good health and CMV-seronegative.

This clone was detected a few times. This sequence joins TRBV5-5 and TRBJ2-3; 11 nucleotides agree with TRBD2. The CDR3 runs 16 residues. J gave up 2 bases and V 0 bases, and 2 bases lay outside the gene matches. The V gene's germline CDR1 is SGHKS and CDR2 YYEKEE (reference sequence). CDR3 residues: CASSLGGLADTDTQYF. The CDR3 nucleotides read TGTGCCAGCAGCTTGGGGGGACTAGCGGACACAGATACGCAGTATTTT.

The chain uses TRBV5-1 and TRBJ2-3, with 9 positions matching TRBD2. The CDR3 sequence is 15 residues long. The J segment lost 0 bases and the V segment lost 5 bases, leaving 4 bases of the junction unmatched. The germline CDR1 and CDR2 sequences are SGHRS and YFSETQ. The chain's CDR3 is CASRRLAASTDTQYF. The CDR3 nucleotides are TGCGCCAGCAGGAGACTAGCGGCTAGCACAGATACGCAGTATTTT.

The gene calls are TRBV13 and TRBJ2-1, with 14 nucleotides matching TRBD2. CDR1 PRHDT and CDR2 FYEKMQ come from the germline V gene (reference sequence). Trimming took 0 bases from V and 1 from J; bases not matched to a gene: 5. There are 19 residues in the CDR3. CDR3 sequence: CASSLGGLAGVGSYNEQFF. The DNA of the CDR3 is TGTGCCAGCAGCTTAGGGGGACTAGCGGGAGTCGGTTCCTACAATGAGCAGTTCTTC.

On this clone: This CDR3 is also generated by other DNA sequences in the sample. V usage is TRBV4-2 and J usage is TRBJ2-7; D is unresolved. This CDR3 contains 14 residues. Germline CDR1 LGHNA, CDR2 YNFKEQ. With 0 bases removed from V and 1 base from J, the gap between germline ends came to 7 bases. CDR3 sequence reads: CASSQEATSYEQYF. CDR3 DNA sequence: TGTGCCAGCAGCCAAGAAGCTACTTCCTACGAGCAGTACTTC.

The chain recombines TRBV10-2 with TRBJ2-5; TRBD2 aligns across 12 bases. CDR3 length: 16 amino acids. The V gene end was trimmed by 4 bases and the J gene end by 3 bases; junction bases not matched to a gene: 6. From germline, CDR1 is WSHSY and CDR2 SAAADI. CDR3 DNA: TGCGCCAGCAGTGGACTAGCGGGAGAAGGAGAAGAGACCCAGTACTTC. This gives the protein CASSGLAGEGEETQYF.

The V gene is TRBV18, the J gene TRBJ1-4; a possible D gene is TRBD1 (5 bases). The CDR3 contains 17 residues. V shed 1 base and J shed 3 bases, with 15 bases lying between them. The V gene's germline CDR1 is KGHSH and CDR2 LQKENI. DNA of the CDR3: TGTGCCAGCTCACCACGAAATAACGGGGGAGCTAATGAAAAACTGTTTTTT. Its translation: CASSPRNNGGANEKLFF.

On this clone: Its ends do not fully match the called genes, so a read error is possible. The chain combines TRBV19 with TRBJ2-3; 9 bases are a match to TRBD2. This CDR3 has 15 amino acids. Germline V gives CDR1 LNHDA, CDR2 SQIVND (reference sequence). The DNA of the CDR3 is TGTGCCAGTAGTAGAATAGCGGGAGTAACAGGTACGCAGTATTTT. The encoded protein is CASSRIAGVTGTQYF. Drawing the rest from reference TRBV19 and TRBJ2-3, the complete variable domain is DGGITQSPKYLFRKEGQNVTLSCEQNLNHDAMYWYRQDPGQGLRLIYYSQIVNDFQKGDIAEGYSVSREKKESFPLTVTSAQKNPTAFYLCASSRIAGVTGTQYFGPGTRLTVL.

V is TRBV4-2 and J is TRBJ2-1; the match to TRBD2 covers 11 bases. CDR3 size: 16 residues. Germline lookup yields CDR1 LGHNA and CDR2 YNFKEQ. V was clipped by 2 bases and J by 1 base; unmatched bases: 1. CDR3 region: CASSQLAGGSYNEQFF. The CDR3 nucleotides read TGTGCCAGCAGCCAACTAGCGGGAGGTTCCTACAATGAGCAGTTCTTC.

The chain links TRBV28 to TRBJ2-1, with D possibly matching TRBD1 (6 bases). V was cut by 5 bases and J by 1 base, with 15 bases left in between. Germline V gene sequence: CDR1 MDHEN, CDR2 SYDVKM. The CDR3 spans 16 residues. CDR3 coding DNA: TGTGCCAGCAGTGGGGGTACAGGGCTGTCCTACAATGAGCAGTTCTTC. It is translated as CASSGGTGLSYNEQFF.

The V gene is TRBV6-6, the J gene TRBJ1-6; D gene ambiguous. V lost 8 bases to trimming and J lost 7 bases, with 15 bases between them. The CDR3 totals 14 residues. The germline V gene has CDR1 MNHNY and CDR2 SVGAGI (reference sequence). CDR3 region: CASVIEGQNSPLHF. The CDR3 bases are TGTGCCAGCGTAATTGAGGGTCAGAATTCACCCCTCCACTTT.

The chain recombines TRBV18 with TRBJ2-5; TRBD1 matches at 9 bases. Judging by the DNA end, TRBJ2-7 fits better; the J call may be wrong. There are 15 residues in the CDR3. CDR1 and CDR2 (germline): KGHSH, LQKENI. The CDR3 coding sequence is TGTGCCAGCTCACCAGGGACAGGGTCCTCCTACGAGCAGTACTTC. Encoded protein: CASSPGTGSSYEQYF.

The gene calls are TRBV11-3 and TRBJ1-1; a weak D match, TRBD1 (6 bases). CDR1 and CDR2 from the germline V gene are SGHNT and YENEEA. CDR3 size: 13 residues. V lost 5 bases, J lost 3 bases, and 10 bases lay in between. Here the CDR3 DNA reads TGTGCCAGCAGCCAACGACAGGACACTGAAGCTTTCTTT. This gives the protein CASSQRQDTEAFF.

The J gene is TRBJ1-1, the V gene TRBV29-1; 10 nucleotides align to TRBD1. Germline CDR1 SQVTM, CDR2 ANQGSEA. CDR3 length equals 14 residues. V shed 8 bases and J 0 bases; nucleotides not matched to a gene: 6. The CDR3 loop is CSSKTGGMNTEAFF. The CDR3, as DNA: TGCAGCTCCAAGACAGGGGGCATGAACACTGAAGCTTTCTTT.

The chain is built from TRBV18 and TRBJ2-5; 9 bases fit TRBD1. CDR1 is KGHSH and CDR2 is LQKENI in the germline V gene. The CDR3 is made up of 13 amino acids. V lost 5 bases to trimming and J lost 2 bases; unmatched junction nucleotides: 0. The CDR3 bases are TGTGCCAGCTCAGGGACAGGGCAAGAGACCCAGTACTTC. Protein product: CASSGTGQETQYF.

A note on this clone: An end of the junction differs from the germline gene, which may be a read error. CDR3 DNA: TGCGCCAGCAGCTGGGGGGACAGGGGGTCCTCTGGGGCCAACGGCCTGACTTTC. It codes for CASSWGDRGSSGANGLTF. V usage is TRBV5-1 and J usage is TRBJ2-6, with 11 bases matching TRBD1. Germline V CDR1 and CDR2: SGHRS, YFSETQ. This CDR3 region has 18 residues.

The J gene is TRBJ2-3, the V gene TRBV10-1; the match to TRBD2 covers 13 bases. CDR1 is WNHNN and CDR2 is SYGVQD in the germline V gene (reference sequence). V shed 5 bases, J shed 4 bases, and the junction held 6 bases outside the gene matches. This CDR3 spans 16 amino acids. The CDR3 coding sequence is TGCGCCAGCAGTTCCCAACTAGCGGGAGGGTCAGATACGCAGTATTTT. Its protein is CASSSQLAGGSDTQYF.

The CDR3 spells CASSIWTGEKNYGYTF. The CDR3 nucleotides are TGTGCCAGCAGCATATGGACAGGGGAGAAGAACTATGGCTACACCTTC. The chain employs TRBV5-6 and TRBJ1-2, with TRBD1 identical over 9 bases. Germline CDR1 is SGHDT and CDR2 is YYEEEE. The CDR3 contains 16 residues. Trimming took 4 bases from V and 2 from J; bases not matched to a gene: 9.

The chain links TRBV5-4 to TRBJ2-3, with D tentatively TRBD1 (6 bases). CDR1 and CDR2 from the germline V gene are SGHNT and YYREEE (reference sequence). With 4 bases removed from V and 1 base from J, the gap between germline ends came to 16 bases. The CDR3 contains 16 residues. CDR3 amino acids: CASSIPGTPGTDTQYF. CDR3 sequence (DNA): TGTGCCAGCAGCATCCCCGGGACACCCGGCACAGATACGCAGTATTTT. The whole variable domain, filled in from reference TRBV5-4 and TRBJ2-3, reads ETGVTQSPTHLIKTRGQQVTLRCSSQSGHNTVSWYQQALGQGPQFIFQYYREEENGRGNFPPRFSGLQFPNYSSELNVNALELDDSALYLCASSIPGTPGTDTQYFGPGTRLTVL.

V usage is TRBV5-1 and J usage is TRBJ1-2; TRBD1 might be the D (6 bases). The CDR3 is made up of 14 amino acids. V was cut by 0 bases and J by 3 bases, with 9 bases left in between. CDR1 SGHRS and CDR2 YFSETQ come from the germline V gene. CDR3 nucleotides: TGCGCCAGCAGCTTGGGCGCAGGGGACTATGGCTACACCTTC. Protein sequence: CASSLGAGDYGYTF.

J is TRBJ2-3 and V is TRBV9; 9 positions agree with TRBD2. V was pared by 0 bases and J by 2 bases, with 10 bases of the junction left unmatched. CDR3 length: 18 residues. Germline-derived CDR1 and CDR2 are SGDLS and YYNGEE. The CDR3 DNA reads TGTGCCAGCAGCGTAGCACCTTTGAGCGGGAGGACCACAGATACGCAGTATTTT. Amino acids: CASSVAPLSGRTTDTQYF.

V usage is TRBV6-5 and J usage is TRBJ2-1, with 9 bases matching TRBD2. The CDR3 runs 15 residues. Germline CDR1 MNHEY, CDR2 SVGAGI. Trimming at V came to 6 bases and at J to 6 bases, leaving 9 bases not matched to a gene. The CDR3 DNA reads as TGTGCCAGCAGCGACGGTCTAGCGGGGATCAATGAGCAGTTCTTC. This translates into CASSDGLAGINEQFF.

The V gene is TRBV18, the J gene TRBJ1-2, with 7 bases that match TRBD1. There are 15 residues in the CDR3. V was clipped by 3 bases and J by 4 bases; unmatched bases: 8. Germline V gene lookup returns CDR1 KGHSH and CDR2 LQKENI. This CDR3 reads CASSPPEGAFYGYTF. CDR3 bases: TGTGCCAGCTCACCGCCAGAGGGGGCGTTCTATGGCTACACCTTC.

This clone was seen a single time. CDR3 nucleotides: TGTGCCAGCAGTGAAGCGCGGCACTACGAGCAGTACTTC. Protein sequence: CASSEARHYEQYF. The chain uses TRBV6-1 and TRBJ2-7; D remains unclear. Per the germline V gene, CDR1 is MNHNS and CDR2 is SASEGT. V lost 0 bases to trimming and J lost 3 bases, with 6 bases between them. The CDR3 covers 13 residues.

The chain joins TRBV4-1 to TRBJ2-3, with D perhaps TRBD2 (5 bases). Trimming shortened V by 4 bases and J by 3 bases, and 11 bases separated the two germline ends. CDR1 and CDR2 (germline): MGHRA, YSYEKL. CDR3 length: 14 amino acids. The CDR3 is CASSRILGTDTQYF. The CDR3 DNA follows: TGCGCCAGCAGCCGCATACTAGGTACAGATACGCAGTATTTT.

The chain recombines TRBV5-1 with TRBJ2-6; TRBD2 matches 7 bases. The V gene's germline CDR1 is SGHRS and CDR2 YFSETQ. This CDR3 is 20 amino acids long. J was trimmed by 0 bases and V by 2 bases; bases with no gene match: 14. CDR3 coding DNA: TGCGCCAGCAGCTTAGGGTATGTAGCGGGTATCCACTCTGGGGCCAACGTCCTGACTTTC. It codes for CASSLGYVAGIHSGANVLTF.